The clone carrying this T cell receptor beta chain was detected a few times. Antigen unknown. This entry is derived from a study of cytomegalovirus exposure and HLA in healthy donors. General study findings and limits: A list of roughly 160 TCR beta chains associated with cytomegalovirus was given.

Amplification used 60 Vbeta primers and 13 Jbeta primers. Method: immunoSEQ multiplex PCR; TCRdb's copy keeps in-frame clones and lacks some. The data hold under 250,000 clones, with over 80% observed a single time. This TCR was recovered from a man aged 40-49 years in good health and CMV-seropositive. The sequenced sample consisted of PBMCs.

CDR3 DNA sequence: TGTGCCAGCAGTGTAATGCTAGCGGGCTCCTACAATGAGCAGTTCTTC. Translated: CASSVMLAGSYNEQFF. The genes are TRBV6-1 and TRBJ2-1, with 8 bases that match TRBD2. This CDR3 contains 16 residues. The J segment lost 0 bases and the V segment lost 4 bases, leaving 5 bases of the junction unmatched. The germline gives CDR1 MNHNS, CDR2 SASEGT.